Listed below are T cell receptor beta chains from one sample, sequenced in a study of blood T cells in healthy people across ages. TCRdb recomputed calls from the 5' RACE reads with MiXCR, one row per CDR3 protein. The table lists roughly 1,500,000 distinct CDR3 sequences, 42% of them singletons, with 7.9% in the top ten. Sequences were obtained from blood. Source of these receptors: a woman aged 18-29 years in good health. Both conserved end residues are part of each CDR3. A D gene is named only where the DNA matches it firmly. A row's size may be missing; if present it is once, few, many or a size class.

NA | NA | TRBJ2-5 | TRBV28 | TGTGCCAGCAGCCAAGAGGGGAAGCGAGAGACCCAGTACTTC | CASSQEGKRETQYF
NA | TRBD2 | TRBJ2-1 | TRBV24-1 | TGTGCCACCAGTGATCCCGGGACTAGCGACGTCTGCAATGAGCAGTTCTTC | CATSDPGTSDVCNEQFF
NA | NA | TRBJ1-2 | TRBV11-2 | TGTGCCAGCAGCCTAGTTACGGGGAAAATTGGGAACTATGGCTACACCTTC | CASSLVTGKIGNYGYTF
few | NA | TRBJ2-3 | TRBV14 | TGTGCCAGCAGCCACCGTAGCGGCAAAAGCACAGATACGCAGTATTTT | CASSHRSGKSTDTQYF
NA | TRBD1 | TRBJ2-7 | TRBV6-1 | TGTGCCAGCAAGTACAGGGGGCCCTACGAGCAGTACTTC | CASKYRGPYEQYF
NA | TRBD1 | TRBJ1-6 | TRBV13 | TGTGCCAGCAGGCAGAGAGGGGGCGCCTCCTATAATTCACCCTTCCACTTT | CASRQRGGASYNSPFHF
NA | TRBD1 | TRBJ2-3 | TRBV20-1 | TGCAGTGCTAACCTTCAGGGGGCTCTCGCAGATACGCAGTATTTT | CSANLQGALADTQYF
NA | NA | TRBJ1-4 | TRBV27 | TGTGCCAGCAGCCCAGGGGCACCCTTCGGTGAAAAACTGTTTTTT | CASSPGAPFGEKLFF
NA | NA | TRBJ2-5 | TRBV7-2 | TGTGCCAGCAGCTTACGCCCCCCCGGTGGGCCCTACCAAGAGACCCAGTACTTC | CASSLRPPGGPYQETQYF
NA | NA | TRBJ2-5 | TRBV11-2 | TGTGCCAGCAGCCCCCAAGGCCAGAGCTACCAAGAGACCCAGTACTTC | CASSPQGQSYQETQYF
few | NA | TRBJ2-7 | TRBV6-5 | TGTGCCAGCAGGAAAGTCTATGTCGGGGTTTGGAACGAGCAGTACTTC | CASRKVYVGVWNEQYF
NA | NA | TRBJ1-1 | TRBV20-1 | TGCAGTGCGGAGTTAGCCTCAAGGAACACTGAAGCTTTCTTT | CSAELASRNTEAFF
few | NA | TRBJ2-7 | TRBV27 | TGTGCCAGCAGTTTAAGAGTAGGAGCGGATAGCTCCTACGAGCAGTACTTC | CASSLRVGADSSYEQYF
many | NA | TRBJ2-7 | TRBV4-1 | TGCGCCAGCAGCCAAGAAGATCTTGGGGGACGCGAGCAGTACTTC | CASSQEDLGGREQYF
NA | TRBD2 | TRBJ2-7 | TRBV18 | TGTGCCAGCTCCTCCTACGCGGGGGGGTTATACGAGCAGTACTTC | CASSSYAGGLYEQYF
NA | TRBD1 | TRBJ2-7 | TRBV6-1 | TGTGCCAGCAGTAAACCGGGACAGGCCTACGAGCAGTACTTC | CASSKPGQAYEQYF
NA | NA | TRBJ2-7 | TRBV6-2/TRBV6-3 | TGTGCCAGCAGTTACGGGACCACTTACAATGAGCAGTACTTC | CASSYGTTYNEQYF
NA | TRBD1 | TRBJ2-7 | TRBV20-1 | TGCAGTGTAGACAGGGCCGCCTACGAGCAGTACTTC | CSVDRAAYEQYF
few | NA | TRBJ2-3 | TRBV2 | TGTGCCAGCAGTGAAGGGGGGCCAGATACGCAGTATTTT | CASSEGGPDTQYF
NA | NA | TRBJ1-1 | TRBV6-1 | TGTGCCAGCCTCAAGCCCCTAAACACTGAAGCTTTCTTT | CASLKPLNTEAFF
many | NA | TRBJ1-5 | TRBV5-1 | TGCGCCAGCAGCCCCGACCCCAATCAGCCCCAGCATTTT | CASSPDPNQPQHF
NA | NA | TRBJ1-1 | TRBV4-1 | TGCGCCAGCAGCCAAGAGAGGAAGGAAGCTTTCTTT | CASSQERKEAFF
NA | TRBD2 | TRBJ2-1 | TRBV6-5 | TGTGCCAGTCAGCTAGCGGGGAACAATGAGCAGTTCTTC | CASQLAGNNEQFF
NA | TRBD2 | TRBJ2-7 | TRBV12-3/TRBV12-4 | TGTGCCAGCAGTTCGCCGGGACTAGCGGACAATGAGCAGTACTTC | CASSSPGLADNEQYF
many | NA | TRBJ2-3 | TRBV5-1 | TGCGCCACTAGGCCCAGCTTGGCAGATACGCAGTATTTT | CATRPSLADTQYF
NA | NA | TRBJ2-7 | TRBV7-9 | TGTGCCAGCAGCCCCCTTGGGGGGCACGAGCAGTACTTC | CASSPLGGHEQYF
NA | TRBD2 | TRBJ2-1 | TRBV5-1 | TGCGCCAGCAGCTTGTATGGGCTAGCGGGGGGGTACAATGAGCAGTTCTTC | CASSLYGLAGGYNEQFF
few | NA | TRBJ2-1 | TRBV20-1 | TGCAGTGCTCCCCCTAGGGGCTCAATTTACAATGAGCAGTTCTTC | CSAPPRGSIYNEQFF
few | NA | TRBJ2-5 | TRBV10-3 | TGTGCCATCAGTGAGTCTTCAACAAAAGAGACCCAGTACTTC | CAISESSTKETQYF
NA | TRBD1 | TRBJ1-2 | TRBV6-5 | TGTGCCAGCAGTTACGGGACAGTGGGGGGTCGTGGCTACACCTTC | CASSYGTVGGRGYTF
NA | NA | TRBJ2-2 | TRBV3-1 | TGTGCCAGCAGCTATCGGCGTAACACCGGGGAGCTGTTTTTT | CASSYRRNTGELFF
NA | TRBD2 | TRBJ2-7 | TRBV13 | TGTGCCAGCAGCTCTTTTCGGGAGGGCCCCAGGGAGCAGTACTTC | CASSSFREGPREQYF
NA | NA | TRBJ2-3 | TRBV29-1 | TGCAGCGGGACAGCAACAGATATGCAGTATTTT | CSGTATDMQYF
few | TRBD2 | TRBJ2-7 | TRBV20-1 | TGCAGTGCCATCCGGACTAGCGGCTCCTACGAGCAGTACTTC | CSAIRTSGSYEQYF
NA | TRBD2 | TRBJ2-1 | TRBV12-3/TRBV12-4 | TGTGCCAGCAGACCCGGGGGGGCCTTAAGTGAGCAGTTCTTC | CASRPGGALSEQFF
NA | TRBD1 | TRBJ2-1 | TRBV12-3/TRBV12-4 | TGTGCCAGCAGGGGATCCGGGACAGGGTACAATGAGCAGTTCTTC | CASRGSGTGYNEQFF
few | NA | TRBJ2-7 | TRBV15 | TGTGCCACCAGCACCCCCCGGGGCCACGAGCAGTACTTC | CATSTPRGHEQYF
NA | NA | TRBJ2-7 | TRBV28 | TGTGCCAGCAGTTTTGGAGGGGGCGGTCGGGACGAGCAGTACTTC | CASSFGGGGRDEQYF
few | NA | TRBJ1-5 | TRBV28 | TGTGCCAGCAGGGGTTGGGGGCAGAATCAGCCCCAGCATTTT | CASRGWGQNQPQHF
NA | NA | TRBJ2-7 | TRBV6-2/TRBV6-3 | TGTGCCAGCAGTCGCCTTTTCTCCTACGAGCAGTACTTC | CASSRLFSYEQYF
NA | TRBD2 | TRBJ2-3 | TRBV12-3/TRBV12-4 | TGTGCCAGCAGCGGACTAGCGGGGGGGATAGATACGCAGTATTTT | CASSGLAGGIDTQYF
few | TRBD2 | TRBJ2-5 | TRBV20-1 | TGCAGTGCTAGAGTCGGTAGCGGGGGGGAAGAGACCCAGTACTTC | CSARVGSGGEETQYF
NA | NA | TRBJ1-4 | TRBV7-9 | TGTGCCAGCAGCTCCGGGACTCGCTTCTCAACTAATGAAAAACTGTTTTTT | CASSSGTRFSTNEKLFF
NA | NA | TRBJ2-7 | TRBV9 | TGTGCCAGCAGCGTAGAATGGGGTTCCTACGAGCAGTACTTC | CASSVEWGSYEQYF
NA | NA | TRBJ2-5 | TRBV28 | TGTGCCAGCAGTTTCCTCCTGAATCGAGAGACCCAGTACTTC | CASSFLLNRETQYF
NA | TRBD2 | TRBJ2-7 | TRBV20-1 | TGCAGCGCCCCTCTAGCGGGGCGACTCGCCTACAACGAGCAGTACTTC | CSAPLAGRLAYNEQYF
NA | NA | TRBJ2-2 | TRBV2 | TGTGCCAGCAGCGCCGGACACTTTACCGGGGAGCTGTTTTTT | CASSAGHFTGELFF
NA | TRBD1 | TRBJ1-2 | TRBV6-1 | TGTGCCAGCAGGGCAGGGGGCGGCTATGACTACACCTTC | CASRAGGGYDYTF
NA | NA | TRBJ2-3 | TRBV7-2 | TGTGCCAGCAGCTTAGTCCGCGTCCGTAGCACAGATACGCAGTATTTT | CASSLVRVRSTDTQYF